The 5 T cell receptor beta chains in this list originate from one sample, sequenced in a study of shared clonotypes between healthy human individuals. The method was immunoSEQ multiplex PCR; TCRdb's version includes in-frame clones alone and lacks a portion of them. Of fewer than 3 million clones in the sample, roughly 90% are singletons; the top ten hold approximately 0.39%. What was sequenced was naive CD4+ T cells from PBMCs. Subset described: CD45RA+ positively selected. Source of these receptors: a man aged 18 to 30 in good health. Some clones in this sample may be carry-over from other donors' samples.

The chain carries TRBV7-6 and TRBJ2-3; D not certain. There are 13 residues in the CDR3. Trimming took off 2 bases at V and 1 base at J, with 4 bases between the two ends. Germline V gene data show CDR1 as SGHVS and CDR2 as FNYEAQ. CDR3 nucleotide sequence: TGTGCCAGCAGCTTAATTCGCACAGATACGCAGTATTTT. Its protein is CASSLIRTDTQYF.

This clone was seen a few times. The chain employs TRBV29-1 and TRBJ1-1; D is uncertain. Germline CDR1 is SQVTM and CDR2 is ANQGSEA. The V gene lost 5 bases and the J gene lost 4 bases, with 14 bases spanning the gap. The CDR3 has 13 residues. CDR3 loop: CSVRIPGSTEAFF. The DNA for the CDR3 is TGCAGCGTTCGAATCCCGGGATCCACTGAAGCTTTCTTT.

V usage is TRBV6-5 and J usage is TRBJ1-1; possible D gene TRBD1, 6 bases. Germline CDR1 MNHEY, CDR2 SVGAGI. The CDR3 runs 14 residues. Trimming removed 7 bases at V and 0 bases at J, with 12 bases between. Written as DNA, the CDR3 is TGTGCCAGCACCCGAGGGGGGATGAACACTGAAGCTTTCTTT. Encoded protein: CASTRGGMNTEAFF.

The chain joins TRBV7-3 to TRBJ2-2; no firm D call. From germline, CDR1 is SGHTA and CDR2 FQGTGA. Trimming cost V 2 bases and J 0 bases, with 13 bases left between them. This CDR3 is built from 17 residues. The CDR3 bases are TGTGCCAGCAGCTTAGGATGGCCGCCGACGAACACCGGGGAGCTGTTTTTT. Translation gives CASSLGWPPTNTGELFF. The full variable domain, its missing parts supplied by reference TRBV7-3 and TRBJ2-2, is GAGVSQTPSNKVTEKGKYVELRCDPISGHTALYWYRQSLGQGPEFLIYFQGTGAADDSGLPNDRFFAVRPEGSVSTLKIQRTERGDSAVYLCASSLGWPPTNTGELFFGEGSRLTVL.

On this clone itself: Other DNA sequences in this sample translate to the same CDR3. V and J are TRBV9 and TRBJ2-2; no reliable D call. In germline, CDR1 is SGDLS, CDR2 YYNGEE. Trimming removed 0 bases from V and 6 bases from J, with 9 bases in between. The length of the CDR3 is 14 residues. In nucleotides, the CDR3 is TGTGCCAGCAGCGTAGTTTCGGCGGCCGGGGAGCTGTTTTTT. Its translation is CASSVVSAAGELFF.